The 32 T cell receptor beta chains in this list originate from one sample, sequenced in a study of T-cell memory formation after mild COVID-19. TCRdb independently ran MiXCR on the 5' RACE reads; one entry per CDR3 protein. The table has some 440,000 distinct CDR3 sequences, approximately 23% seen once. The sample comprised PBMCs or a T cell subset sorted from them (not recorded which). The receptors derive from an adult woman who had mild COVID-19 (a few samples of this study predate the infection). Cell type and time point are not known.

The chain links TRBV7-2 to TRBJ2-1; the D call may be TRBD1 or TRBD2 (6 bases each). Trimming removed 4 bases at V and 10 bases at J, with 17 bases between. CDR1 and CDR2 from the germline V gene are SGHTA and FQGNSA. There are 14 residues in the CDR3. The CDR3 coding sequence is TGTGCCAGCAGCTGGGGGGCCCCCCTCCAGGAGCAGTTCTTC. Protein product: CASSWGAPLQEQFF.

The gene calls are TRBV7-9 and TRBJ2-7; D may be TRBD1 (6 bases). The V and J ends lost 4 bases and 5 bases respectively, with 15 bases between them. The CDR3 has 14 amino acids. Germline assignment: CDR1 SEHNR and CDR2 FQNEAQ (reference sequence). The CDR3: CASSSATGFDEQYF. In nucleotides, the CDR3 is TGTGCCAGCAGCTCGGCCACAGGGTTCGACGAGCAGTACTTC.

The count of this clonotype is one. V gene TRBV4-2 combines with J gene TRBJ2-7; D remains ambiguous. Germline loops: CDR1 LGHNA, CDR2 YNFKEQ. CDR3 length: 16 amino acids. The V end was cut by 0 bases, the J end by 0 bases, with 12 bases between. The CDR3 sequence: CASSQEWVTGSYEQYF. The CDR3 DNA sequence: TGTGCCAGCAGCCAAGAGTGGGTCACCGGCTCCTACGAGCAGTACTTC.

This clonotype turned up a few times. The chain links TRBV9 to TRBJ1-1; D unresolved. Germline V gene lookup returns CDR1 SGDLS and CDR2 YYNGEE. Trimming removed 0 bases at V and 7 bases at J, with 16 bases between. The CDR3 length is 15 residues. Here the CDR3 DNA reads TGTGCCAGCAGCGTAGCTGACGAGATGGCCGGTGAAGCTTTCTTT. This gives the protein CASSVADEMAGEAFF. The full variable domain, rest sourced from reference TRBV9 and TRBJ1-1, is DSGVTQTPKHLITATGQRVTLRCSPRSGDLSVYWYQQSLDQGLQFLIQYYNGEERAKGNILERFSAQQFPDLHSELNLSSLELGDSALYFCASSVADEMAGEAFFGQGTRLTVV.

J is TRBJ2-3 and V is TRBV2, with TRBD2 matching over 10 bases. The germline V gene encodes CDR1 SNHLY and CDR2 FYNNEI. V lost 6 bases, J lost 1 base, and 7 bases stayed unmatched. CDR3 size: 16 residues. In DNA form, the CDR3 reads TGTGCCAGCAGACGACTAAGCGGGGGGGGCACAGATACGCAGTATTTT. This translates into CASRRLSGGGTDTQYF.

This clonotype was counted between two and nine times. V gene TRBV6-2 or TRBV6-3 combines with J gene TRBJ2-3, with D perhaps TRBD2 (6 bases). Looked up from germline, CDR1 is MNHEY and CDR2 is SVGEGT. The CDR3 contains 18 residues. Trimming left V 0 bases short and J 3 bases short, with 19 bases between. This chain's CDR3 is CASSYSKYSRGGTDTQYF. CDR3 nucleotide sequence: TGTGCCAGCAGTTACTCGAAGTACAGTAGAGGAGGGACAGATACGCAGTATTTT.

The chain links TRBV24-1 to TRBJ2-6; D is unclear. There are 15 residues in the CDR3. Germline CDR1 and CDR2: KGHDR and SFDVKD. V dropped 3 bases and J dropped 0 bases, with 5 bases sitting between them. CDR3 region: CATSDTTSGANVLTF. CDR3 sequence (DNA): TGTGCCACCAGTGATACGACCTCTGGGGCCAACGTCCTGACTTTC.

CDR3: CASSRRGTADGYEQYF. The CDR3 DNA sequence: TGTGCCAGCAGCCGAAGGGGGACAGCGGACGGGTACGAGCAGTACTTC. The chain has TRBV7-6 and TRBJ2-7, with 7 bases aligning to TRBD1. CDR1 and CDR2 (germline): SGHVS, FNYEAQ. The CDR3 consists of 16 residues. Losses at the gene ends were 5 bases for V and 4 bases for J; bases not matched to a gene: 14.

This clonotype was seen a handful of times. This chain links TRBV30 with TRBJ2-1, with TRBD2 as a possible D gene (6 bases). Germline V gene data show CDR1 as GTSNPN and CDR2 as SVGIG (reference sequence). Deletions cut 4 bases from V and 3 bases from J, with 13 bases between. The CDR3 runs to 14 residues. The CDR3 region has the DNA TGTGCCTGGACTCGGGGCGGGGTCTACAATGAGCAGTTCTTC. It specifies CAWTRGGVYNEQFF.

About this clonotype: A single base separates this from a much larger clone, so it may be a read error. The chain has TRBV7-2 and TRBJ2-4; a possible D gene is TRBD1 (5 bases). V was shortened by 2 bases and J by 4 bases, with 15 bases between the two germline ends. Germline CDR1 reads SGHTA; CDR2 reads FQGNSA. The CDR3 totals 16 residues. This CDR3 reads CASSLRSGAEKNIQYF. CDR3 nucleotide sequence: TGTGCCAGCAGCTTACGTAGTGGGGCAGAAAAAAACATTCAGTACTTC.

This clonotype was seen only a few times. V usage is TRBV7-9 and J usage is TRBJ2-5; possible D gene TRBD1, 5 bases. Deletions cut 4 bases from V and 5 bases from J, with 17 bases between. CDR3 length equals 15 residues. Germline CDR1 is SEHNR and CDR2 is FQNEAQ (reference sequence). The CDR3 loop reads CASSSALWGAETQYF. The CDR3 coding sequence is TGTGCCAGCAGCTCTGCGCTGTGGGGCGCGGAGACCCAGTACTTC.

The chain uses TRBV5-1 and TRBJ2-1; a weak D match, TRBD2 (6 bases). CDR3 length: 15 residues. Trimming took 3 bases from V and 4 from J, leaving 14 bases between them. Per the germline V gene, CDR1 is SGHRS and CDR2 is YFSETQ. The CDR3 DNA follows: TGCGCCAGCAGCTCCAGGGTAGCGGAGTACAATGAGCAGTTCTTC. Translating gives CASSSRVAEYNEQFF.

The chain links TRBV9 to TRBJ2-3, with D possibly TRBD2 on 5 matching bases. Germline V CDR1 and CDR2: SGDLS, YYNGEE. V gave up 0 bases and J gave up 0 bases, with 11 bases separating them. The CDR3 spans 16 residues. The chain's CDR3 is CASSVGAGLSTDTQYF. The CDR3 DNA is TGTGCCAGCAGCGTAGGGGCAGGACTTAGCACAGATACGCAGTATTTT.

This clonotype was detected a few times. This chain uses TRBV20-1 with TRBJ2-5; TRBD2 agrees at 10 bases. The CDR3 totals 13 residues. Germline loops: CDR1 DFQATT, CDR2 SNEGSKA (reference sequence). Trimming at V came to 3 bases and at J to 4 bases, leaving 2 bases not matched to a gene. This CDR3 reads CSASRTSGETQYF. Written as DNA, the CDR3 is TGCAGTGCTAGCCGGACTAGCGGAGAGACCCAGTACTTC.

This clonotype showed up just a few times. V gene TRBV20-1 combines with J gene TRBJ2-3, with D perhaps TRBD1 (6 bases). Germline CDR1 is DFQATT and CDR2 is SNEGSKA (reference sequence). Trimming stripped 4 bases from V and 4 bases from J, with 9 bases between. The CDR3 loop spans 12 amino acids. The CDR3 loop reads CSATQGSDTQYF. In nucleotides, the CDR3 is TGCAGTGCTACCCAGGGGTCAGATACGCAGTATTTT.

This clonotype has a handful of counts. This chain joins TRBV4-3 and TRBJ1-2, with D possibly matching TRBD1 (6 bases). Trimming removed 0 bases at V and 4 bases at J, with 18 bases between. CDR1 is LGHNA and CDR2 is YSLEER in the germline V gene. The CDR3 loop spans 17 amino acids. CDR3 region: CASSQDKPGQLIYGYTF. DNA of the CDR3: TGCGCCAGCAGCCAAGACAAACCGGGACAACTGATCTATGGCTACACCTTC.

The chain uses TRBV5-5 and TRBJ1-1, with D possibly being TRBD1 (5 bases). This CDR3 comprises 13 residues. Deletions cut 8 bases from V and 4 bases from J, with 15 bases between. Germline CDR1 SGHKS, CDR2 YYEKEE (reference sequence). CDR3: CASAHRGLTEAFF. CDR3 bases: TGTGCCAGTGCACATCGGGGACTCACTGAAGCTTTCTTT.

In its sample, this clonotype was seen a few times. Written as DNA, the CDR3 is TGTGCCAGCGCGGCCGGGACTAGGGAAAGCGGGGAGCTGTTTTTT. Translation: CASAAGTRESGELFF. The chain is built from TRBV2 and TRBJ2-2; 8 bases are shared with TRBD2. Trimming at V came to 8 bases and at J to 7 bases, leaving 12 bases not matched to a gene. Germline assignment: CDR1 SNHLY and CDR2 FYNNEI. The CDR3 covers 15 residues.

This clonotype has just a few counts. V is TRBV4-1 and J is TRBJ2-3; 11 positions match TRBD2. The CDR3 spans 17 residues. The V gene's germline CDR1 is MGHRA and CDR2 YSYEKL. Germline trimming cut 0 bases from V and 6 bases from J; bases unmatched to any gene: 8. The CDR3: CASSQDRLAGGRDTQYF. The CDR3 DNA follows: TGCGCCAGCAGCCAAGATCGGCTAGCGGGGGGCCGGGATACGCAGTATTTT.

The chain employs TRBV7-2 and TRBJ2-3; the D is unclear. The CDR3 covers 14 residues. Germline CDR1 is SGHTA and CDR2 is FQGNSA. The V end was cut by 1 base, the J end by 3 bases, with 8 bases between. The chain's CDR3 is CASSLGVPTDTQYF. The CDR3 DNA reads as TGTGCCAGCAGCTTAGGTGTACCAACAGATACGCAGTATTTT. The full variable domain, in which reference TRBV7-2 and TRBJ2-3 provide the parts outside the CDR3, is GAGVSQSPSNKVTEKGKDVELRCDPISGHTALYWYRQSLGQGLEFLIYFQGNSAPDKSGLPSDRFSAERTGGSVSTLTIQRTQQEDSAVYLCASSLGVPTDTQYFGPGTRLTVL.

This clonotype was counted between two and nine times. V usage is TRBV5-1 and J usage is TRBJ2-1; 9 bases are shared with TRBD2. Germline values: CDR1 SGHRS, CDR2 YFSETQ. The CDR3 is 15 amino acids. V lost 0 bases, J lost 5 bases, and 3 bases stayed unmatched. The CDR3 region is CASSLVAGGDNEQFF. The CDR3, as DNA: TGCGCCAGCAGCTTGGTGGCGGGGGGGGACAATGAGCAGTTCTTC.

This clonotype was picked up a small number of times. The rearrangement joins TRBV24-1 to TRBJ2-1; the match to TRBD1 covers 9 bases. Per germline, CDR1 KGHDR and CDR2 SFDVKD. The CDR3 is 16 amino acids. V lost 7 bases and J lost 0; bases outside the gene matches: 6. CDR3 in DNA: TGTGCCACCAGCCCGGGGACAGGGAGCTCCTACAATGAGCAGTTCTTC. Amino acid sequence: CATSPGTGSSYNEQFF.

This sequence joins TRBV7-6 and TRBJ2-1; 10 bases are shared with TRBD1. Germline-derived CDR1 and CDR2 are SGHVS and FNYEAQ. V lost 3 bases, J lost 6 bases, and 5 bases stayed unmatched. The CDR3 loop spans 15 amino acids. CDR3 in amino acids: CASSFRDRGPNEQFF. CDR3 nucleotides: TGTGCCAGCAGCTTCCGGGACAGGGGTCCCAATGAGCAGTTCTTC.

The V gene is TRBV6-5, the J gene TRBJ1-6; 11 bases line up with TRBD1. The CDR3 totals 19 residues. The ends lost 3 bases at V and 5 bases at J; junction bases unmatched: 12. Per the germline V gene, CDR1 is MNHEY and CDR2 is SVGAGI. DNA of the CDR3: TGTGCCAGCAGTTATGGACTGGACAGGGGGCCCACCGATAATTCACCCCTCCACTTT. Translating gives CASSYGLDRGPTDNSPLHF.

J is TRBJ2-7 and V is TRBV12-3 or TRBV12-4; D may match TRBD1 or TRBD2 (7 bases each). V lost 4 bases and J lost 6, with 13 bases in between. The CDR3 length is 13 residues. CDR3 nucleotides: TGTGCCAGCAGTTCCAGGGGGGAGGGCGAGCAGTACTTC. It codes for CASSSRGEGEQYF.

This CDR3 is CSARDFRDLANTQYF. The CDR3 DNA follows: TGCAGTGCTAGGGATTTCCGGGACCTGGCAAATACGCAGTATTTT. The chain carries TRBV20-1 and TRBJ2-3, with D tentatively TRBD1 or TRBD2 (5 bases each). Trimming removed 3 bases at V and 7 bases at J, with 20 bases between. The germline gives CDR1 DFQATT, CDR2 SNEGSKA (reference sequence). The CDR3 totals 15 residues.

The rearrangement joins TRBV7-8 to TRBJ2-2, with TRBD1 matching 7 bases. V lost 6 bases to trimming and J lost 6 bases; unmatched junction nucleotides: 13. CDR1 and CDR2 from the germline V gene are SGHVS and FQNEAQ. This CDR3 is built from 16 residues. The CDR3 reads CASSRRDRPSPGELFF. The CDR3 DNA reads as TGTGCCAGCAGTCGCCGGGACAGACCCTCCCCCGGGGAGCTGTTTTTT.

This clonotype was counted many times. This chain connects TRBV12-3 or TRBV12-4 to TRBJ2-1, with D possibly matching TRBD2 (7 bases). Trimming took 7 bases from V and 7 from J, leaving 20 bases between them. This CDR3 has 15 residues. The CDR3 is CASTKGGVGGNEQFF. DNA for the CDR3: TGTGCCAGCACCAAAGGGGGGGTTGGCGGTAATGAGCAGTTCTTC.

This clonotype was recorded a few times. V is TRBV20-1 and J is TRBJ1-5; a weak D match, TRBD1 (5 bases). Per germline, CDR1 DFQATT and CDR2 SNEGSKA (reference sequence). V was cut by 6 bases and J by 6 bases, with 21 bases left in between. CDR3 length: 15 residues. The DNA of the CDR3 is TGCAGTGCCAAAGACGGGACGCTTACAGGTCAGCCCCAGCATTTT. It encodes CSAKDGTLTGQPQHF.

This chain connects TRBV12-3 or TRBV12-4 to TRBJ2-5; D might be TRBD1 or TRBD2, each matching 5 bases. The CDR3 has 18 amino acids. Trimming shortened V by 3 bases and J by 7 bases, and 27 bases separated the two germline ends. The CDR3 bases are TGTGCCAGCAGTTTCCCCCTTGGGACCCCGGGGAAGGGGAGGACCCAGTACTTC. This sequence encodes CASSFPLGTPGKGRTQYF.

The CDR3 here is CASSYSPGPQETQYF. The CDR3 coding sequence is TGTGCCAGCAGTTACTCTCCAGGCCCCCAAGAGACCCAGTACTTC. This sequence joins TRBV6-5 and TRBJ2-5; D uncertain. The germline V gene encodes CDR1 MNHEY and CDR2 SVGAGI. The CDR3 runs 15 residues. V was shortened by 0 bases and J by 1 base, with 9 bases between the two germline ends.

The genes are TRBV28 and TRBJ2-7; 10 nucleotides align to TRBD2. Germline V CDR1 and CDR2: MDHEN, SYDVKM. The CDR3 is made up of 17 amino acids. The J segment lost 5 bases and the V segment lost 6 bases, leaving 16 bases of the junction unmatched. The CDR3 nucleotides are TGTGCCAGCAGCCCCGAGATAGCGGGAGGCGGTCTGGACGAGCAGTACTTC. It encodes CASSPEIAGGGLDEQYF.